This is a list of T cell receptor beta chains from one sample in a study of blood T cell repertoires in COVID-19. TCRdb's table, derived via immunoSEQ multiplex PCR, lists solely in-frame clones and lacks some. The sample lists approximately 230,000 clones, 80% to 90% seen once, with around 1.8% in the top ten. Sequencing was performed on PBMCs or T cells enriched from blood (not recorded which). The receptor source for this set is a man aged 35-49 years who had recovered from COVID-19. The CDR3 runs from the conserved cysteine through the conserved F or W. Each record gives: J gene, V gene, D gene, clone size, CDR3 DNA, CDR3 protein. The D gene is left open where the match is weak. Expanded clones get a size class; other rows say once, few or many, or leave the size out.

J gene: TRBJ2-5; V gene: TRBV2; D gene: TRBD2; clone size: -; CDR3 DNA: TGTGCCAGCAGGGGGACTAGCGGAGTAGAGACCCAGTACTTC; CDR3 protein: CASRGTSGVETQYF
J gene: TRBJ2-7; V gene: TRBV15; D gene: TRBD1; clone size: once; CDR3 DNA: TGTGCCACCAGCAGAGAGGGACAGGGGTTCTACGAGCAGTACTTC; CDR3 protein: CATSREGQGFYEQYF
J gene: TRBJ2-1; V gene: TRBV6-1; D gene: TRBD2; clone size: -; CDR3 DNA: TGTGCCAGCAGTGGAATAGCGGGGGTAGACAATGAGCAGTTCTTC; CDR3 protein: CASSGIAGVDNEQFF
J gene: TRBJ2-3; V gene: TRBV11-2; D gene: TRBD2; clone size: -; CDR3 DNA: TGTGCCAGCAGCCTAGTAGCGGGAGGCACAGATACGCAGTATTTT; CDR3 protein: CASSLVAGGTDTQYF
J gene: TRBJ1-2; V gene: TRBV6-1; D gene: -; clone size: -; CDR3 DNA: TGTGCCAGCAGTGAAGTCCCCGGCGGGTATGGCTACACCTTC; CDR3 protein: CASSEVPGGYGYTF
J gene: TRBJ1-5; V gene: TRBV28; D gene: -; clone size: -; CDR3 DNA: TGTGCCAGCAGGAAAACGGACAGAGGAGGCAATCAGCCCCAGCATTTT; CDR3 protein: CASRKTDRGGNQPQHF
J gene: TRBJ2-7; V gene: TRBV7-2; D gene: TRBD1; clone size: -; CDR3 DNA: TGTGCCAGCAGCGTTCTAGGACAGGGGTGGGAGCAGTACTTC; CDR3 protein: CASSVLGQGWEQYF
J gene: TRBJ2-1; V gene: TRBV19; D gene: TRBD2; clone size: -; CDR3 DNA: TGTGCCAGTAGTTCACAACTAGCGGGCAATCATGAGCAGTTCTTC; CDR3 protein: CASSSQLAGNHEQFF
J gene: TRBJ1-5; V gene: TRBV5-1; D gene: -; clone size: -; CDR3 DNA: TGCGCCAGCAGCTTGGACGGGGCGGGGCAGCCCCAGCATTTT; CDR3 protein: CASSLDGAGQPQHF
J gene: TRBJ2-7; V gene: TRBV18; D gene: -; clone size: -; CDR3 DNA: TGTGCCAGCTCACCCCGGGAAGATTCGGAGCAGTACTTC; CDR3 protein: CASSPREDSEQYF
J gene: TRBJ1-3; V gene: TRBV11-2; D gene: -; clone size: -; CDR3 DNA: TGTGCCAGCAGCTTACAGGCTCCCTCTGGAAACACCATATATTTT; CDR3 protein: CASSLQAPSGNTIYF
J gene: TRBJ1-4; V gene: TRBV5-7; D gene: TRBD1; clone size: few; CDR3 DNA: TGTGCCAGCAGCTTGTACAGGGGCCCAACCGGCGGGGAAAAACTGTTTTTT; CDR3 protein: CASSLYRGPTGGEKLFF
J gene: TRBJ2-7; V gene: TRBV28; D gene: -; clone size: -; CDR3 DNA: TGTGCCAGCAGTCCTCTGAGGGACGAGCAGTACTTC; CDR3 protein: CASSPLRDEQYF
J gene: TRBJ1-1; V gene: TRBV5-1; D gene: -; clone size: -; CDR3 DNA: TGCGCCAGCAGCTTGGACAGAACTGAAGCTTTCTTT; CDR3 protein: CASSLDRTEAFF
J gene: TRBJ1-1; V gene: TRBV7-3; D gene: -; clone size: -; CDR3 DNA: TGTGCCAGCAGCAGCGAAGGGGTGAACACTGAAGCTTTCTTT; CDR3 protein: CASSSEGVNTEAFF
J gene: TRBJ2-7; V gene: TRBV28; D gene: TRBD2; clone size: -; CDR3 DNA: TGTGCCAGCAGTCCGATAATAGGACTAGCGGGAGGGGACGAGCAGTACTTC; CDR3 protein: CASSPIIGLAGGDEQYF
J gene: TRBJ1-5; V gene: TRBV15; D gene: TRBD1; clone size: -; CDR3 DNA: TGTGCCACCAGCAGAGAGGGACAGGGGCGCAATCAGCCCCAGCATTTT; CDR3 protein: CATSREGQGRNQPQHF
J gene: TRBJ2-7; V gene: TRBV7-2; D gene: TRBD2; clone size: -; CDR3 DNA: TGTGCCAGCAGCTTCAGCGGGAGTGGGGGTTACGAGCAGTACTTC; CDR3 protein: CASSFSGSGGYEQYF
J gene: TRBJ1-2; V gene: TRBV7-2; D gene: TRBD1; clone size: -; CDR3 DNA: TGTGCCAGCAGCAAGACAGGGAATTATGGCTACACCTTC; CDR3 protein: CASSKTGNYGYTF
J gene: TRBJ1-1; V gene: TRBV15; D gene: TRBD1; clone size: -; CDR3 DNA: TGTGCCACCAGCAGACAGGGGGCGTCCACTGAAGCTTTCTTT; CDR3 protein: CATSRQGASTEAFF
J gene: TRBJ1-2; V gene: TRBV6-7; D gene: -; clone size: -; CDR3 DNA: TGTGCCAGCAGTTTTCCTTGCAGGGGAAATGGCTACACCTTC; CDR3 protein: CASSFPCRGNGYTF
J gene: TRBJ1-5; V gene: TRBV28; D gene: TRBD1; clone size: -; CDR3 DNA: TGTGCCAGCAGGACCGGGGACAGAAATCAGCCCCAGCATTTT; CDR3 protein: CASRTGDRNQPQHF
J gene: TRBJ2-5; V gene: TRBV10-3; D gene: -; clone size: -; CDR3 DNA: TGTGCCATCAGTGAGAGGGGACTGGGAGAGACCCAGTACTTC; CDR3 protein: CAISERGLGETQYF
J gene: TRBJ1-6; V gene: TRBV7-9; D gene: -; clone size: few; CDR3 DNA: TGTGCCAGCAGCCTACAGGCGATCAATTCACCCCTCCACTTT; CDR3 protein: CASSLQAINSPLHF
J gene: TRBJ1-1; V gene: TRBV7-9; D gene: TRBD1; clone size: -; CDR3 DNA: TGTGCCAGCAGCCCCGGGACAGGGTGGACTGAAGCTTTCTTT; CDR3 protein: CASSPGTGWTEAFF
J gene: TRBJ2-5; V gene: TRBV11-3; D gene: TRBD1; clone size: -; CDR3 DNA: TGTGCCAGCAGCTTAGGGGCCGGGACAGGGATTATGGAGACCCAGTACTTC; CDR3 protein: CASSLGAGTGIMETQYF
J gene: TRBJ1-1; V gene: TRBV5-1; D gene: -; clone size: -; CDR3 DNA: TGCGCCAGCAGCCCCGGAGGGAACACTGAAGCTTTCTTT; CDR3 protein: CASSPGGNTEAFF
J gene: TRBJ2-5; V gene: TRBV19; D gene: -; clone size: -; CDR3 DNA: TGTGCCAGTAGTATGGGACTCCTACAAGAGACCCAGTACTTC; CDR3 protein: CASSMGLLQETQYF
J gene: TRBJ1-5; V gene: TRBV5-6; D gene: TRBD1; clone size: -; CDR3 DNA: TGTGCCAGCAGCCAACAGGGGAGTAGCAATCAGCCCCAGCATTTT; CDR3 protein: CASSQQGSSNQPQHF
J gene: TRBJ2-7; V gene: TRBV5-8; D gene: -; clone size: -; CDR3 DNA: TGTGCCAGCACCCATATAGCCCCGGCCCGATGGGAGCAGTACTTC; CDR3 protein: CASTHIAPARWEQYF
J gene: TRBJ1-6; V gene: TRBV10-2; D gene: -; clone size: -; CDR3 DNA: TGCGCCAGCAGTGAGTCGGAGGATTCACCCCTCCACTTT; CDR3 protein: CASSESEDSPLHF
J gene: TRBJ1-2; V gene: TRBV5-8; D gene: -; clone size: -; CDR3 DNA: TGTGCCAGCAGGCGGACAGACTACCACACCTTC; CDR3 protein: CASRRTDYHTF
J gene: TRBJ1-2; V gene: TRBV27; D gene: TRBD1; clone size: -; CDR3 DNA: TGTGCCAGCAGAACAGGGGGCGCATATGGCTACACCTTC; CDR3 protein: CASRTGGAYGYTF
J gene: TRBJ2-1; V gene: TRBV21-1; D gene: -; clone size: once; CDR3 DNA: TGTGCCAGCCCCCCAACGGGGTTGGGTGAGCAGTTCTTC; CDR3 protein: CASPPTGLGEQFF
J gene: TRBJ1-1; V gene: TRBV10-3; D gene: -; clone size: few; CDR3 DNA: TGTGCCATCAGTGATCGGTCCCGGGACTCCCTCGGTGAAGCTTTCTTT; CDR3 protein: CAISDRSRDSLGEAFF
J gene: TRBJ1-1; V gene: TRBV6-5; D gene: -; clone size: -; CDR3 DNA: TGTGCCAGCAGTTACTCGGACAAGAACACTGAAGCTTTCTTT; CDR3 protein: CASSYSDKNTEAFF